A single T cell receptor (beta chain) is shown here with its context. The data stem from a study of blood T cell repertoires in COVID-19. Study at large: The United States, Italy and Spain supplied acute and convalescent COVID-19 samples. T cells, B-cell-depleted T cells, or PBMCs supplied cDNA or gDNA.

Per the study methods: Reference gene primer amplification yielded estimated nucleated cell counts. The data were produced by immunoSEQ multiplex PCR, yet TCRdb's version contains in-frame clones alone and is incomplete. D and trimming were read from the DNA, whereas the V and J calls and clone size are those reported in that table. This sample yields about 230,000 clones, of which about 90% are seen a single time; around 2.9% belongs to the top ten. CDR3 length: 15 residues. In germline, CDR1 is KGHSH, CDR2 LQKENI. V gave up 4 bases and J gave up 2 bases, with 14 bases separating them. The sequenced sample consisted of peripheral blood. The sequence was collected from a woman aged 55-69 years with acute or convalescent COVID-19. V gene TRBV18 combines with J gene TRBJ1-2; D call uncertain. The CDR3 loop is CASSRGEGGNYGYTF. CDR3 DNA sequence: TGTGCCAGCTCACGCGGTGAGGGCGGAAACTATGGCTACACCTTC.